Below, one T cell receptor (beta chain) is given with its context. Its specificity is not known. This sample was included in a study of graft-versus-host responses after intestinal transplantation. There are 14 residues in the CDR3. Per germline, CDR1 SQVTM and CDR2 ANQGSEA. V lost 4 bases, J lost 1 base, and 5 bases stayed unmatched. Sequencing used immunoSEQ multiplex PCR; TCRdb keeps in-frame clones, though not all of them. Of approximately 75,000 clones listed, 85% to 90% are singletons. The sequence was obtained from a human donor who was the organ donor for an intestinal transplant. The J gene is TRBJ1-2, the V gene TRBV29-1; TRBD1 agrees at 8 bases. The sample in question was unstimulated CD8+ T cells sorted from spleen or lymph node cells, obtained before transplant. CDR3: CSVVPTGDNYGYTF. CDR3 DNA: TGCAGCGTTGTTCCGACAGGGGATAACTATGGCTACACCTTC.